The rows below give T cell receptor beta chains drawn from one sample of a study of cytomegalovirus exposure and HLA in healthy donors. TCRdb's table, derived via immunoSEQ multiplex PCR, lists solely in-frame clones and lacks some. Its clone listing holds 70,000 to 100,000 clones. Sequencing used PBMCs. The receptors here all came from a man aged 18 to 29 in good health and CMV-seropositive. CDR3s include the opening cysteine and the closing phenylalanine or tryptophan. Fields, in order: D gene, J gene, V gene, CDR3 protein, CDR3 DNA. A D gene is named only where the DNA matches it firmly.

- TRBJ1-5 TRBV18 CASSPTGTGEQPQHF TGTGCCAGCTCACCAACGGGGACGGGGGAACAGCCCCAGCATTTT
TRBD1 TRBJ1-4 TRBV25-1 CASRDRGEKLFF TGTGCCAGCAGGGACAGGGGTGAAAAACTGTTTTTT
- TRBJ1-5 TRBV7-8 CASSLKRTDTTPQHF TGTGCCAGCAGCCTTAAGAGGACAGACACCACGCCCCAGCATTTT
- TRBJ2-1 TRBV27 CASSLELQGPKVNEQFF TGTGCCAGCAGTTTAGAATTGCAGGGTCCCAAAGTTAATGAGCAGTTCTTC
- TRBJ2-7 TRBV28 CASSTSGTGTYEQYF TGTGCCAGCAGTACGTCCGGGACTGGAACTTACGAGCAGTACTTC
TRBD1 TRBJ2-1 TRBV27 CASSLFPQGDRGGNEQFF TGTGCCAGCAGTTTATTTCCCCAGGGGGACAGGGGTGGCAATGAGCAGTTCTTC
- TRBJ1-1 TRBV6-5 CASSYNGGREAFF TGTGCCAGCAGTTACAACGGAGGCAGGGAAGCTTTCTTT
- TRBJ2-7 TRBV27 CASSLGQTRHEQYF TGTGCCAGCAGCCTTGGACAGACCCGACACGAGCAGTACTTC
- TRBJ1-2 TRBV5-1 CASSPTGEYGYTF TGCGCCAGCAGCCCGACCGGGGAGTATGGCTACACCTTC
- TRBJ1-1 TRBV2 CASSDEWGGTEAFF TGTGCCAGCAGTGATGAATGGGGGGGCACTGAAGCTTTCTTT
TRBD1 TRBJ1-2 TRBV5-1 CASRTDRGRSGYTF TGCGCCAGCAGAACCGACAGGGGGCGATCAGGCTACACCTTC
TRBD1 TRBJ1-1 TRBV9 CASSADRGGTEAFF TGTGCCAGCAGCGCGGACAGGGGCGGCACTGAAGCTTTCTTT
TRBD2 TRBJ2-3 TRBV7-3 CASSQVGRGGDTQYF TGTGCCAGCAGCCAAGTGGGCCGGGGGGGAGATACGCAGTATTTT
- TRBJ2-2 TRBV2 CASSERRGELFF TGTGCCAGCAGTGAAAGGCGGGGGGAGCTGTTTTTT
- TRBJ2-5 TRBV2 CASSQPQGPQETQYF TGTGCCAGCAGTCAACCCCAGGGCCCCCAAGAGACCCAGTACTTC
TRBD2 TRBJ2-4 TRBV11-2 CASSVAVRGGKNIQYF TGTGCCAGCAGCGTAGCGGTCCGCGGGGGGAAAAACATTCAGTACTTC
- TRBJ2-7 TRBV19 CASSIRDTPGYEQYF TGTGCCAGTAGTATACGGGACACCCCGGGGTACGAGCAGTACTTC
TRBD1 TRBJ2-7 TRBV6-5 CASRGQGFEQYF TGTGCCAGCAGGGGACAGGGATTCGAGCAGTACTTC
TRBD2 TRBJ2-6 TRBV19 CASSRWASGREVLTF TGTGCCAGTAGTCGATGGGCTAGCGGGAGGGAGGTCCTGACTTTC
- TRBJ1-5 TRBV7-2 CASSLDSQPQHF TGTGCCAGCAGCTTAGATAGTCAGCCCCAGCATTTT
TRBD2 TRBJ2-7 TRBV7-6 CASSLSSGLAGHEQYF TGTGCCAGCAGCTTATCCTCGGGACTAGCGGGCCACGAGCAGTACTTC
TRBD1 TRBJ1-1 TRBV27 CASSYGTGGGGTEAFF TGTGCCAGCAGTTACGGGACAGGGGGTGGTGGTACTGAAGCTTTCTTT
- TRBJ2-1 TRBV5-8 CASSFGDNEQFF TGTGCCAGCAGCTTCGGTGACAATGAGCAGTTCTTC
- TRBJ1-1 TRBV7-9 CASSVDRFSLEAFF TGTGCCAGCAGCGTAGACAGGTTCTCCTTGGAAGCTTTCTTT
- TRBJ2-2 TRBV29-1 CSAKREVNTGELFF TGCAGCGCTAAGCGCGAAGTAAACACCGGGGAGCTGTTTTTT
- TRBJ2-1 TRBV28 CASTSTRFSYNEQFF TGTGCCAGCACTTCGACACGTTTCTCCTACAATGAGCAGTTCTTC
TRBD1 TRBJ2-7 TRBV28 CASNPPGQGPHEQYF TGTGCCAGCAACCCCCCCGGACAGGGACCCCACGAGCAGTACTTC
TRBD1 TRBJ1-2 TRBV5-4 CASSGRTGGWSGYTF TGTGCCAGCAGCGGACGGACAGGGGGGTGGAGTGGCTACACCTTC
- TRBJ2-7 TRBV4-1 CASSQVPRDRTVRLYEQYF TGCGCCAGCAGCCAAGTTCCCCGGGATCGGACAGTGCGGCTCTACGAGCAGTACTTC
- TRBJ2-7 TRBV11-2 CASSLGLEEQYF TGTGCCAGCAGCTTAGGGTTAGAAGAGCAGTACTTC
TRBD2 TRBJ2-6 TRBV2 CARSRGGLSSGANVLTF TGTGCCAGGTCGCGGGGGGGCCTCAGCTCTGGGGCCAACGTCCTGACTTTC
TRBD1 TRBJ2-5 TRBV5-1 CASGGQVQETQYF TGCGCCAGCGGGGGACAGGTCCAAGAGACCCAGTACTTC
- TRBJ2-2 TRBV6-1 CASSPSGIGELFF TGTGCCAGCAGTCCGTCGGGGATCGGGGAGCTGTTTTTT
- TRBJ1-6 TRBV7-9 CASSLGLEVSPLHF TGTGCCAGCAGCTTAGGCCTGGAGGTTTCACCCCTCCACTTT
- TRBJ1-6 TRBV2 CASSEVLGVSYNSPLHF TGTGCCAGCAGTGAAGTTTTAGGGGTCTCCTATAATTCACCCCTCCACTTT
TRBD2 TRBJ2-7 TRBV4-1 CASSQGVAGNPYEQYF TGCGCCAGCAGCCAAGGGGTAGCGGGGAACCCCTACGAGCAGTACTTC
TRBD2 TRBJ2-5 TRBV28 CASTSGGGETQYF TGTGCCAGCACCTCTGGGGGGGGAGAGACCCAGTACTTC
TRBD1 TRBJ1-2 TRBV6-1 CASSAQGDYGYTF TGTGCCAGCAGTGCACAGGGGGACTATGGCTACACCTTC
TRBD1 TRBJ1-2 TRBV7-9 CASSSDRGFGYTF TGTGCCAGCAGCTCGGACAGGGGGTTTGGCTACACCTTC
TRBD1 TRBJ1-1 TRBV5-4 CASSLEGQGGTEAFF TGTGCCAGCAGCTTGGAGGGACAGGGAGGCACTGAAGCTTTCTTT
- TRBJ1-5 TRBV6-4 CASSDSRQSRRGSNQPQHF TGTGCCAGCAGTGACTCCCGGCAGTCTAGGAGAGGGAGCAATCAGCCCCAGCATTTT
- TRBJ1-2 TRBV4-2 CASSQDDGEQGVWYGYTF TGTGCCAGCAGCCAAGACGATGGGGAACAGGGTGTTTGGTATGGCTACACCTTC
TRBD2 TRBJ2-6 TRBV6-1 CASSESGDGANVLTF TGTGCCAGCAGTGAAAGCGGGGATGGGGCCAACGTCCTGACTTTC
- TRBJ2-7 TRBV29-1 CSVDKQGGEGEQYF TGCAGCGTCGACAAACAGGGTGGTGAGGGAGAGCAGTACTTC
- TRBJ1-4 TRBV28 CASSLWTGGEKLFF TGTGCCAGCAGTTTATGGACAGGCGGGGAAAAACTGTTTTTT
- TRBJ2-7 TRBV28 CASSRASNEQYF TGTGCCAGCAGTCGCGCAAGCAACGAGCAGTACTTC
- TRBJ2-1 TRBV14 CASSPRTGSYNEQFF TGTGCCAGCAGCCCCCGGACTGGCTCCTACAATGAGCAGTTCTTC
TRBD1 TRBJ2-5 TRBV5-1 CASTRDRQETQYF TGCGCCAGCACGCGGGACAGGCAAGAGACCCAGTACTTC
TRBD2 TRBJ2-3 TRBV28 CASSFQRDSGSSTDTQYF TGTGCCAGCAGTTTTCAGCGTGATAGCGGGAGTTCCACAGATACGCAGTATTTT
- TRBJ1-4 TRBV10-3 CAISMEQPNEKLFF TGTGCCATCAGCATGGAACAGCCTAATGAAAAACTGTTTTTT
TRBD1 TRBJ1-2 TRBV30 CAWSKGAGTAAYGYTF TGTGCCTGGAGTAAGGGGGCAGGGACCGCTGCCTATGGCTACACCTTC
- TRBJ2-3 TRBV6-4 CASSDGRVPDTQYF TGTGCCAGCAGTGACGGCAGGGTGCCAGATACGCAGTATTTT
- TRBJ1-2 TRBV19 CASRDSIYGYTF TGTGCCAGTAGGGACAGCATCTATGGCTACACCTTC
- TRBJ2-5 TRBV7-6 CASSSLVISGETQYF TGTGCCAGCAGCAGTTTGGTGATTTCCGGAGAGACCCAGTACTTC
- TRBJ1-4 TRBV5-6 CASSLGVTEEKLFF TGTGCCAGCAGCTTGGGAGTGACAGAAGAAAAACTGTTTTTT
TRBD1 TRBJ1-2 TRBV5-1 CASSPQGQGNYGYTF TGCGCCAGCAGCCCCCAGGGACAGGGTAACTATGGCTACACCTTC
- TRBJ2-2 TRBV11-1 CASSSVRFGGGELFF TGTGCCAGCAGCTCGGTCAGGTTCGGTGGCGGGGAGCTGTTTTTT